A single sample is the source of the 18 T cell receptor beta chains below, sequenced in a study of blood T cell repertoires in COVID-19 (dated by TCRdb to about 2020). The protocol used for the library was the immunoSEQ multiplex PCR assay. Not all clones reach the TCRdb copy of this immuneACCESS table, which keeps in-frame sequences only. Checked studies attribute under half of the gap to unresolved V genes and leave the rest unexplained. This sample holds approximately 25,000 clones; roughly 90% were observed only once. Less than 20% of the sample is in the top ten clones. The sequencing sample was made of peripheral blood. The origin of the receptors is a human donor with active COVID-19. The donor label of this sample is uncertain.

The chain has TRBV3-1 (or the pseudogene TRBV3-2) and TRBJ1-5; D is ambiguous. Germline CDR1 LGHDT, CDR2 YNNKEL (reference sequence). The CDR3 is 16 residues long. Trimming took off 1 base at V and 7 bases at J, with 17 bases between the two ends. Here the CDR3 reads CASSQVTADGEQPQHF. For the CDR3, the DNA is TGTGCCAGCAGCCAAGTAACGGCGGACGGGGAACAGCCCCAGCATTTT.

The rearrangement uses TRBV30 and TRBJ2-3; D is perhaps TRBD2 (7 bases). The CDR3 runs to 14 residues. Germline V gene lookup returns CDR1 GTSNPN and CDR2 SVGIG (reference sequence). The V end was cut by 3 bases, the J end by 1 base, with 11 bases between. CDR3 sequence: CAWSRGAGTDTQYF. The CDR3 DNA sequence: TGTGCCTGGAGCCGGGGGGCGGGCACAGATACGCAGTATTTT.

This chain links TRBV29-1 with TRBJ2-2, with 10 bases aligning to TRBD1. The V and J ends lost 4 bases and 4 bases, in that order; junction bases with no gene match: 6. The CDR3 covers 15 residues. Germline values: CDR1 SQVTM, CDR2 ANQGSEA. The CDR3 coding sequence is TGCAGCGTTGGAAGAAGGGACAGGGGCACCGGGGAGCTGTTTTTT. It translates to CSVGRRDRGTGELFF.

The chain joins TRBV10-3 to TRBJ2-3; 10 bases fit TRBD2. Germline CDR1 is ENHRY and CDR2 is SYGVKD. Trimming at V came to 0 bases and at J to 3 bases, leaving 12 bases not matched to a gene. There are 19 residues in the CDR3. The CDR3 DNA is TGTGCCATCAGTGAGTCGGTAGGGCTAGCGGGAGCGGGTACAGATACGCAGTATTTT. Its translation: CAISESVGLAGAGTDTQYF.

The chain has TRBV10-1 and TRBJ2-5, with TRBD2 matching 9 bases. With 2 bases clipped from V and 7 bases from J, the junction kept 2 bases outside the gene matches. Germline lookup yields CDR1 WNHNN and CDR2 SYGVQD (reference sequence). CDR3 length: 13 residues. In DNA form, the CDR3 reads TGCGCCAGCAGTGAGGGGCGGGGGGGGACCCAGTACTTC. As protein: CASSEGRGGTQYF.

The chain joins TRBV24-1 to TRBJ1-1; D is possibly TRBD1 (5 bases). Trimming removed 0 bases from V and 0 bases from J, with 16 bases in between. Germline V gene sequence: CDR1 KGHDR, CDR2 SFDVKD. The CDR3 is 18 amino acids. The DNA of the CDR3 is TGTGCCACCAGTGATTTGCGGGGGGGAGGGACGGTGAACACTGAAGCTTTCTTT. Amino acid sequence: CATSDLRGGGTVNTEAFF.

The chain links TRBV7-2 to TRBJ1-1, with D hard to call. The CDR3 spans 17 residues. V was shortened by 0 bases and J by 7 bases, with 21 bases between the two germline ends. Germline V CDR1 and CDR2: SGHTA, FQGNSA. DNA of the CDR3: TGTGCCAGCAGCTTAGCGATTCGTCAACCACCCGAACATGAAGCTTTCTTT. It is translated as CASSLAIRQPPEHEAFF.

The CDR3 DNA follows: TGTGCCACCAGCAGAGGTGACACTAATTCACCCCTCCACTTT. Its translation is CATSRGDTNSPLHF. J is TRBJ1-6 and V is TRBV15; D gene uncertain. The CDR3 covers 14 residues. Germline V gene sequence: CDR1 LNHNV, CDR2 YYDKDF (reference sequence). The V gene lost 1 base and the J gene lost 6 bases, with 7 bases spanning the gap.

Notes on this clone: At one end the junction does not follow the germline gene, possibly because of a read error. The rearrangement joins TRBV29-1 to TRBJ1-1; D may be TRBD1 (6 bases). The CDR3 extends over 12 amino acids. Germline V gene data show CDR1 as SQVTM and CDR2 as ANQGSEA. In nucleotides, the CDR3 is TGCAGCGTTGAAATGGGGGGGCCTGAGGCTTTCTTT. Its protein product is CSVEMGGPEAFF.

The rearrangement joins TRBV28 to TRBJ1-2; D might be TRBD1 (5 bases). Germline CDR1 and CDR2: MDHEN and SYDVKM. This CDR3 is 14 amino acids long. Trimming left V 7 bases short and J 4 bases short, with 16 bases between. The CDR3 loop reads CASIRGRVGYGYTF. In DNA form, the CDR3 reads TGTGCCAGCATTCGGGGGAGGGTAGGCTATGGCTACACCTTC.

The V gene is TRBV4-2, the J gene TRBJ2-3; D is unclear. The CDR3 covers 13 residues. CDR1 and CDR2 from the germline V gene are LGHNA and YNFKEQ. Trimming took 1 base from V and 2 from J, leaving 4 bases between them. The CDR3 nucleotides are TGTGCCAGCAGCCAAGGACACACAGATACGCAGTATTTT. Translated: CASSQGHTDTQYF.

This clone has a single count. The chain carries TRBV11-3 and TRBJ2-7; D ambiguous. This CDR3 region has 13 residues. The ends were cut back, 5 bases at V and 1 base at J, with 9 bases in the middle. CDR1 is SGHNT and CDR2 is YENEEA in the germline V gene. The CDR3 sequence is CASSTRYSYEQYF. CDR3 nucleotides: TGTGCCAGCAGCACTCGTTATTCCTACGAGCAGTACTTC.

The rearrangement joins TRBV7-9 to TRBJ2-5; no clear D gene. V was trimmed by 1 base and J by 3 bases, leaving 15 bases between them. This CDR3 is built from 16 residues. Germline CDR1 is SEHNR and CDR2 is FQNEAQ (reference sequence). The CDR3 DNA sequence: TGTGCCAGCAGCTTAGGCAGGATAAAACCAGAAGAGACCCAGTACTTC. Encoded protein: CASSLGRIKPEETQYF.

This chain links TRBV7-2 with TRBJ1-1; 9 bases fit TRBD1. V lost 5 bases, J lost 5 bases, and 9 bases stayed unmatched. The CDR3 is made up of 15 amino acids. Looked up from germline, CDR1 is SGHTA and CDR2 is FQGNSA. CDR3 nucleotides: TGTGCCAGCAGCATTAACGGACAGGGGTTAACTGAAGCTTTCTTT. It translates to CASSINGQGLTEAFF.

This clone was picked up one time. This chain connects TRBV9 to TRBJ2-1; the D gene is possibly TRBD2 (6 bases). The V and J ends lost 3 bases and 5 bases respectively, with 9 bases between them. There are 13 residues in the CDR3. CDR1 and CDR2 from the germline V gene are SGDLS and YYNGEE. CDR3 amino acids: CASSAGLHNEQFF. As DNA, the CDR3 is TGTGCCAGCAGCGCGGGACTCCACAATGAGCAGTTCTTC. Full variable domain (outside the CDR3, taken from reference TRBV9 and TRBJ2-1): DSGVTQTPKHLITATGQRVTLRCSPRSGDLSVYWYQQSLDQGLQFLIQYYNGEERAKGNILERFSAQQFPDLHSELNLSSLELGDSALYFCASSAGLHNEQFFGPGTRLTVL.

V is TRBV5-1 and J is TRBJ2-5; TRBD2 matches at 11 bases. J was trimmed by 5 bases and V by 4 bases; bases with no gene match: 16. The CDR3 consists of 18 residues. Germline assignment: CDR1 SGHRS and CDR2 YFSETQ. CDR3 sequence reads: CASSLTRTLAGVRETQYF. CDR3 sequence (DNA): TGCGCCAGCAGCCTAACCCGTACACTAGCGGGGGTACGGGAGACCCAGTACTTC.

The chain carries TRBV25-1 and TRBJ1-1; 9 bases are shared with TRBD1. There are 16 residues in the CDR3. Germline V CDR1 and CDR2: MGHDK, SYGVNS. V lost 6 bases and J lost 2; bases outside the gene matches: 10. DNA of the CDR3: TGTGCCAGCAGACCCAACAGGGGGCAGCCAAACACTGAAGCTTTCTTT. Translation: CASRPNRGQPNTEAFF. The full variable domain, in which reference TRBV25-1 and TRBJ1-1 provide the parts outside the CDR3, is EADIYQTPRYLVIGTGKKITLECSQTMGHDKMYWYQQDPGMELHLIHYSYGVNSTEKGDLSSESTVSRIRTEHFPLTLESARPSHTSQYLCASRPNRGQPNTEAFFGQGTRLTVV.

CDR3: CASRRQGARDTQYF. CDR3 DNA sequence: TGTGCCAGCAGGCGACAGGGGGCAAGGGATACGCAGTATTTT. The chain is built from TRBV28 and TRBJ2-3, with TRBD1 matching 10 bases. Losses at the gene ends were 6 bases for V and 6 bases for J; bases not matched to a gene: 6. Germline CDR1 MDHEN, CDR2 SYDVKM. The CDR3 is made up of 14 amino acids. Full variable domain (remainder filled in from reference TRBV28 and TRBJ2-3): DVKVTQSSRYLVKRTGEKVFLECVQDMDHENMFWYRQDPGLGLRLIYFSYDVKMKEKGDIPEGYSVSREKKERFSLILESASTNQTSMYLCASRRQGARDTQYFGPGTRLTVL.